Given below is one T cell receptor (beta chain) in context. The CDR3 is made up of 14 amino acids. V was clipped by 5 bases and J by 4 bases, with 11 bases between them. Germline V gene lookup returns CDR1 SEHNR and CDR2 FQNEAQ (reference sequence). This sample stems from a study of blood T cell repertoires in COVID-19. Across the study: Material from acute and convalescent COVID-19 was sourced from the United States, Italy and Spain. PBMCs, B-cell-depleted T cells, or T cells were the source of the cDNA or gDNA that made up the material.

Study processing details: Using reference gene primer amplification, nucleated cell counts were estimated. The method was immunoSEQ multiplex PCR; TCRdb's version includes in-frame clones alone and lacks a portion of them. V, J and clone size reflect that table, while D and trimming were determined from the DNA. The table has roughly 110,000 clones, approximately 90% seen once. The chain employs TRBV7-9 and TRBJ1-4; D ambiguous. The TCR comes from a man aged 50-60 years with active or convalescent COVID-19. Sequenced: peripheral blood. CDR3 sequence: CASSVAEINEKLFF. CDR3 sequence (DNA): TGTGCCAGCAGCGTGGCGGAGATTAATGAAAAACTGTTTTTT.